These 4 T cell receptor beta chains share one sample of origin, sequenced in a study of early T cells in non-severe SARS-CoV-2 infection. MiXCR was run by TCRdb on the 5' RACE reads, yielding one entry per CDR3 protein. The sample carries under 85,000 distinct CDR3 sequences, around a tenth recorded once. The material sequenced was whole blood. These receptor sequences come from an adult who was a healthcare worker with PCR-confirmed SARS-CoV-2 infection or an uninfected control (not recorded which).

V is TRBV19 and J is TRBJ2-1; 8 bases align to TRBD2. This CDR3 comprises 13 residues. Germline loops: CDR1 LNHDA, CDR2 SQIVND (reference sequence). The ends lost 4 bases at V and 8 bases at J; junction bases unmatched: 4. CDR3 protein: CASSTGGGDEQFF. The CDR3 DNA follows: TGTGCCAGTAGTACGGGGGGGGGCGATGAGCAGTTCTTC.

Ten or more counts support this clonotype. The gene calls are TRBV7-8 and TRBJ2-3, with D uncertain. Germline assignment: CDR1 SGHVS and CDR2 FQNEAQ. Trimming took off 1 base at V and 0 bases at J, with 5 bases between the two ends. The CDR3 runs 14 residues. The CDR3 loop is CASSLEPSTDTQYF. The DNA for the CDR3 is TGTGCCAGCAGCTTAGAACCTAGCACAGATACGCAGTATTTT. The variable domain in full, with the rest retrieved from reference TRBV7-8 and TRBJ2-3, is GAGVSQSPRYKVAKRGQDVALRCDPISGHVSLFWYQQALGQGPEFLTYFQNEAQLDKSGLPSDRFFAERPEGSVSTLKIQRTQQEDSAVYLCASSLEPSTDTQYFGPGTRLTVL.

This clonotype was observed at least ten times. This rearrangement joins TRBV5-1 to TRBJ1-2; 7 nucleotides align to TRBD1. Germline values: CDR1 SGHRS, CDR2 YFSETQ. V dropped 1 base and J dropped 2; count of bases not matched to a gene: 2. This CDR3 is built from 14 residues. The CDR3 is CASSLTGENYGYTF. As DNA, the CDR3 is TGCGCCAGCAGCTTGACAGGGGAGAACTATGGCTACACCTTC.

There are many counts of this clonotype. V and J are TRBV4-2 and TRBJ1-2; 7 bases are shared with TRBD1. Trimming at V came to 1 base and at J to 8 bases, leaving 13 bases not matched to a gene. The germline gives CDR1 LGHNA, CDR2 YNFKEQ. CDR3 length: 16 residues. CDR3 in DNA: TGTGCCAGCAGCCAAGCATCGACAGGGACTACTTACGGCTACACCTTC. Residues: CASSQASTGTTYGYTF.